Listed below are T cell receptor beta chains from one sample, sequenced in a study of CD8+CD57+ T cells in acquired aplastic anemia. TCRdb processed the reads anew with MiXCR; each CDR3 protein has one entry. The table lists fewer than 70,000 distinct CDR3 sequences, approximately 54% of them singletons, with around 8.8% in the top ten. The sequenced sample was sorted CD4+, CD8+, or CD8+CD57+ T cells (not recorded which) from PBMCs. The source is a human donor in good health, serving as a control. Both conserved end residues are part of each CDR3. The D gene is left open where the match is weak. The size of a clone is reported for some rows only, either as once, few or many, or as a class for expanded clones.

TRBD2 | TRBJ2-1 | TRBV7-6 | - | TGTGCCAGCAGCTCAGCGGGGCATGAGCTGTTCTTC | CASSSAGHELFF
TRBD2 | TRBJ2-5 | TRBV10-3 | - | TGTGACATCAGGACTAGCGGGGGTAACGGGGAGACCCAGTACTTC | CDIRTSGGNGETQYF
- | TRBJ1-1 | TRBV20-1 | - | TGCAGTGCTAGATTGGGGGACACTGAAGCTTTCTTT | CSARLGDTEAFF
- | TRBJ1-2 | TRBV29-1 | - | TGCAGCGCGGACGTGGGAAACCCTAACTATGGCTACACCTTC | CSADVGNPNYGYTF
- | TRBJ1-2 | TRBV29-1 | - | TGCAGCGTTGATGTAGGCTACACCTTC | CSVDVGYTF
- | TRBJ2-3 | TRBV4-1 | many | TGCGCCAGCAGCCAATCGATCGAAAGGTTTACTAGCACAGATACGCAGTATTTT | CASSQSIERFTSTDTQYF
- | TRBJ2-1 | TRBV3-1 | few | TGTGCCAGCAGCCTGGTCGTCGGCGGGTCCTCCTACAATGAGCAGTTCTTC | CASSLVVGGSSYNEQFF
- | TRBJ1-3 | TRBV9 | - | TGTGCCAGCGGGGGCCGCGGAAACACCATATATTTT | CASGGRGNTIYF
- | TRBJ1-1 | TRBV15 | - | TGTGCCACCAGCAGAGGGACATTTGTTGATGAAGCTTTCTTT | CATSRGTFVDEAFF
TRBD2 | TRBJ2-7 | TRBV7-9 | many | TGTGCCAGCAGCCCCCGGACTAGCGGAATCTACGAGCAGTACTTC | CASSPRTSGIYEQYF
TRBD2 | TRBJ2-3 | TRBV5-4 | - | TGTGCCAGCAGCTATGGGGGGACTAGCGGGAGCCCAGATACGCAGTATTTT | CASSYGGTSGSPDTQYF
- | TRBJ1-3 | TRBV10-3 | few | TGTGCCATCAGTGAAAGGGTCTCTGGAAACACCATATATTTT | CAISERVSGNTIYF
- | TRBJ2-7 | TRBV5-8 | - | TGTGCCAGCAGCTTGACGGATACACCCTACGAGCAGTACTTC | CASSLTDTPYEQYF
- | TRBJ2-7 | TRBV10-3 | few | TGTGCCATCAGTAGTCAGGGAGAGGAGCAGTACTTC | CAISSQGEEQYF
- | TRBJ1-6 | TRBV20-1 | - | TGCAGTGCTAGAGAGGGCAGGGGTCCCCTCCACTTT | CSAREGRGPLHF
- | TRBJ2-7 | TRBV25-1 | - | - | CASSVGQGSGYF
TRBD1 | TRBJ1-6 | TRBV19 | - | TGTGCCACCTCCGGGACAGGGTATAATTCACCCCTCCACTTT | CATSGTGYNSPLHF
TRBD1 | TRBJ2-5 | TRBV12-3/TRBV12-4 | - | TGTGCCAGCAGCCCGACGGTGGACAGGGCAGAGACCCAGTACTTC | CASSPTVDRAETQYF
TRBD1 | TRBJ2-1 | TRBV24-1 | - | TGTGCCACCAGTGACCCGACAGGGGCACGAGAGCAGTTCTTC | CATSDPTGAREQFF
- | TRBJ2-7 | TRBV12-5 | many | TGTGCTAGTGGTCTTGGTACTGAGCACCTTGAGCAGTACTTC | CASGLGTEHLEQYF
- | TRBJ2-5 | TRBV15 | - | TGTGCCACCAGAGGAAGGGGGATCCAAGAGACCCAGTACTTC | CATRGRGIQETQYF
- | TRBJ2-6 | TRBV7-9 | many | TGTGCCAGCAGAAAGGAAGTCTCTGGGGCCAACGTCCTGACTTTC | CASRKEVSGANVLTF
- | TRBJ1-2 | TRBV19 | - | TGTGCCAGTAGTATAGAGATCTCGGGGGATGGCTACACCTTC | CASSIEISGDGYTF
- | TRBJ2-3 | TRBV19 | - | TGTGCCAGTAGTAGGGCAGGTCCCACAGATACGCAGTATTTT | CASSRAGPTDTQYF
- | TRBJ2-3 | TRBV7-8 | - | TGTGCCAGCAGTCGAGCGGTCAGTCCCACAGATACGCAGTATTTT | CASSRAVSPTDTQYF